This TCR beta chain was recorded in a study of CD8 T cells in Susac syndrome. Trimming removed 5 bases at V and 2 bases at J, with 10 bases between. This CDR3 comprises 13 residues. Germline values: CDR1 MNHEY, CDR2 SVGEGT. As to this clonotype: Its antigen is as yet unknown.

Points from the study as a whole: The authors acknowledged that the study's TCR sequencing and HLA analysis involved relatively few individuals.

Reverse transcription of roughly 0.5 to 1 ug RNA was performed with random hexamers. An immunoSEQ multiplex PCR amplified TCR beta CDR3 over 54 Vbeta and 13 Jbeta. TCRdb fed the immunoSEQ multiplex PCR reads into MiXCR, producing one record per CDR3 protein. This sample has some 120,000 distinct CDR3 sequences, with 80% to 95% found just once. The genes are TRBV6-2 or TRBV6-3 and TRBJ2-7, with TRBD1 as a possible D gene (6 bases). The receptor was derived from a human donor in good health. Sequenced input: CD8+ T cells from PBMCs. The DNA for the CDR3 is TGTGCCAGCAGTCAGGACAGTACCTACGAGCAGTACTTC. This translates into CASSQDSTYEQYF.